A single sample is the source of the 29 T cell receptor beta chains below, sequenced in a study of CD8+CD57+ T cells in acquired aplastic anemia. Researchers used genomic DNA as the template to profile TCR beta VDJ and CDR3. One entry per CDR3 protein results from TCRdb running MiXCR on the reads. The profile shows 400,000 to 450,000 distinct CDR3 sequences, 55% to 75% of them singletons. Sequenced input: sorted CD4+, CD8+, or CD8+CD57+ T cells (not recorded which) from PBMCs. All receptors come from a human donor in good health, serving as a control.

This clonotype was seen many times. V gene TRBV19 combines with J gene TRBJ1-1; D remains unclear. From germline, CDR1 is LNHDA and CDR2 SQIVND (reference sequence). Trimming pared 7 bases from V and 2 bases from J, leaving 8 bases between. The CDR3 spans 12 residues. The CDR3 bases are TGTGCCAGTATGAAGGCCAACACTGAAGCTTTCTTT. It is translated as CASMKANTEAFF.

This clonotype has ten or more counts. This sequence joins TRBV29-1 and TRBJ1-1; D may be TRBD1 (5 bases). The CDR3 is made up of 12 amino acids. Trimming stripped 4 bases from V and 2 bases from J, with 8 bases between. The V gene's germline CDR1 is SQVTM and CDR2 ANQGSEA. The CDR3 is CSVGQTNTEAFF. The DNA of the CDR3 is TGCAGCGTTGGACAGACAAACACTGAAGCTTTCTTT.

Turning to this clonotype: The conserved phenylalanine or tryptophan is not found at the CDR3 terminus, so this likely reflects a read error. Because the CDR3's place on the DNA is in doubt, the DNA is left out and the CDR3 is given as listed by TCRdb. The chain joins TRBV2 to TRBJ1-1. Including both end residues, the CDR3 is 15 amino acids long. The V gene's germline CDR1 is SNHLY and CDR2 FYNNEI. CDR3 protein: CASSEEWTASTDTQY.

As to this clonotype: Being one base from a much bigger clone, this may be a read error. This chain joins TRBV30 and TRBJ1-6, with D maybe TRBD1 (6 bases). CDR1 and CDR2 (germline): GTSNPN, SVGIG (reference sequence). This CDR3 comprises 13 residues. CDR3 amino acids: CAWRGHFNSPPHF. The CDR3 DNA is TGTGCCTGGAGGGGACACTTTAATTCACCCCCCCACTTT. Full variable domain (rest looked up from reference TRBV30 and TRBJ1-6): SQTIHQWPATLVQPVGSPLSLECTVEGTSNPNLYWYRQAAGRGLQLLFYSVGIGQISSEVPQNLSASRPQDRQFILSSKKLLLSDSGFYLCAWRGHFNSPPHFGNGTRLTVT.

This clonotype has at least ten counts. The V gene is TRBV5-1, the J gene TRBJ1-4, with D uncertain. Germline assignment: CDR1 SGHRS and CDR2 YFSETQ. Trimming took 0 bases from V and 0 from J, leaving 9 bases between them. The CDR3 consists of 16 residues. The CDR3 loop reads CASSLEAGATNEKLFF. Here the CDR3 DNA reads TGCGCCAGCAGCTTGGAGGCTGGTGCAACTAATGAAAAACTGTTTTTT.

There are many counts of this clonotype. This chain links TRBV30 with TRBJ1-2, with TRBD1 matching 9 bases. There are 13 residues in the CDR3. Germline-derived CDR1 and CDR2 are GTSNPN and SVGIG (reference sequence). V shed 5 bases and J 5 bases; nucleotides not matched to a gene: 6. CDR3 loop: CAWGQGKRYGYTF. CDR3 bases: TGTGCCTGGGGACAGGGGAAGAGGTATGGCTACACCTTC.

At least ten counts were recorded for this clonotype. The gene calls are TRBV20-1 and TRBJ2-1; tentative D call: TRBD2 (6 bases). Germline-derived CDR1 and CDR2 are DFQATT and SNEGSKA (reference sequence). The CDR3 totals 16 residues. Trimming cost V 0 bases and J 2 bases, with 14 bases left between them. This CDR3 is CSARDPGGGAYNEQFF. The DNA for the CDR3 is TGCAGTGCTAGAGATCCCGGCGGAGGGGCCTACAATGAGCAGTTCTTC.

The rearrangement uses TRBV18 and TRBJ2-7; 8 nucleotides align to TRBD2. Trimming cost V 3 bases and J 4 bases; bases outside gene matches: 8. Per the germline V gene, CDR1 is KGHSH and CDR2 is LQKENI. This CDR3 has 15 residues. CDR3 nucleotide sequence: TGTGCCAGCTCACCGGAGCGGGGGCTTCATTACGAGCAGTACGTC. Its protein is CASSPERGLHYEQYV.

This clonotype was counted many times. This chain connects TRBV19 to TRBJ2-7; 11 bases fit TRBD2. V gave up 4 bases and J gave up 2 bases; unmatched junction bases: 7. From germline, CDR1 is LNHDA and CDR2 SQIVND (reference sequence). The CDR3 covers 16 residues. The CDR3 loop reads CASSTSLLAGAYEQYF. CDR3 coding DNA: TGTGCCAGTAGTACCAGCTTACTAGCGGGGGCCTACGAGCAGTACTTC.

Remarks on this clonotype: The conserved phenylalanine or tryptophan is not found at the CDR3 terminus, so this likely reflects a read error. The gene calls are TRBV7-8 and TRBJ2-7; D gene ambiguous. The CDR3 spans 12 residues. Germline CDR1 reads SGHVS; CDR2 reads FQNEAQ. The CDR3 nucleotides read TGCGCCAGCAGCTTGGACCGTTCAGGGCAGTACCAC. This gives the protein CASSLDRSGQYH.

The chain joins TRBV20-1 to TRBJ2-7; 9 nucleotides agree with TRBD2. This CDR3 region has 12 residues. Germline-derived CDR1 and CDR2 are DFQATT and SNEGSKA (reference sequence). The trim removed 7 bases at V and 1 base at J, leaving 2 bases unmatched. The DNA of the CDR3 is TGCAGTGGGCTAGCGGGGTCCTACGAGCAGTACTTC. Protein product: CSGLAGSYEQYF.

In the case of this clonotype: The junction differs from germline at one of its ends, possibly a read error. V and J are TRBV7-2 and TRBJ2-3, with 7 bases fitting TRBD2. Germline assignment: CDR1 SGHTA and CDR2 FQGNSA. The CDR3 loop spans 14 amino acids. Written as DNA, the CDR3 is TGCGCCAGCAGCTTGGAGGCGGGGACTAATACACCCCACTTT. It codes for CASSLEAGTNTPHF. The variable domain in full, completed from reference TRBV7-2 and TRBJ2-3, reads GAGVSQSPSNKVTEKGKDVELRCDPISGHTALYWYRQSLGQGLEFLIYFQGNSAPDKSGLPSDRFSAERTGGSVSTLTIQRTQQEDSAVYLCASSLEAGTNTPHFGPGTRLTVL.

V usage is TRBV20-1 and J usage is TRBJ1-6; TRBD1 matches 10 bases. CDR1 is DFQATT and CDR2 is SNEGSKA in the germline V gene (reference sequence). V was pared by 1 base and J by 6 bases, with 6 bases of the junction left unmatched. The CDR3 contains 16 residues. The CDR3 is CSARGMDRGSNSPLHF. DNA of the CDR3: TGCAGTGCTAGAGGAATGGACAGGGGGAGTAATTCACCCCTCCACTTT.

A remark on this clonotype: A read error may account for a junction end that differs from germline. The chain carries TRBV14 and TRBJ2-3; D could derive from TRBD1 or TRBD2 (5 bases each). CDR3 length: 12 residues. Germline CDR1 is SGHDN and CDR2 is FVKESK. The CDR3 bases are TGTGCCAGCAGCCCGACAGAGGGTACGCGGTATTTT. Translating it yields CASSPTEGTRYF.

The rearrangement links TRBV29-1 to TRBJ1-4, with TRBD1 matching 8 bases. V lost 6 bases, J lost 6 bases, and 6 bases stayed unmatched. Per the germline V gene, CDR1 is SQVTM and CDR2 is ANQGSEA. This CDR3 is built from 13 residues. In DNA form, the CDR3 reads TGCAGCGTGCAGGGGGCTGGTTATGAAAAACTGTTTTTT. Its translation is CSVQGAGYEKLFF.

With regard to this clonotype: Its ends do not fully match the called genes, so a read error is possible. The chain carries TRBV19 and TRBJ1-6; D perhaps matches TRBD1 (5 bases). The germline V gene encodes CDR1 LNHDA and CDR2 SQIVND (reference sequence). This CDR3 region has 14 residues. The CDR3 spells CASSTGPLASPLRF. The CDR3 DNA is TGTGCCAGTAGTACGGGACCACTAGCCTCACCCCTCCGTTTT.

This clonotype was picked up many times. The J gene is TRBJ2-5, the V gene TRBV29-1; 8 nucleotides match TRBD2. CDR1 SQVTM and CDR2 ANQGSEA come from the germline V gene. CDR3 length: 14 amino acids. After removal of 4 bases from V and 5 bases from J, the junction contained 9 bases not matched to a gene. The CDR3 sequence: CSVARAGGGETQYF. The CDR3 region has the DNA TGCAGCGTTGCCCGGGCGGGGGGCGGGGAGACCCAGTACTTC.

The chain employs TRBV20-1 and TRBJ2-2; no clear D. This CDR3 spans 16 amino acids. V was cut by 3 bases and J by 5 bases, with 19 bases left in between. Germline loops: CDR1 DFQATT, CDR2 SNEGSKA (reference sequence). CDR3 nucleotide sequence: TGCAGTGCTAGGATGGCTCCCACTGAAGGAACCGGGGAGCTGTTTTTT. Protein product: CSARMAPTEGTGELFF.

Comment on this clonotype: One end of the junction is discordant with germline, which a read error may explain. This chain links TRBV10-3 with TRBJ2-5, with no clear D. Germline V gene data show CDR1 as ENHRY and CDR2 as SYGVKD. The CDR3 covers 14 residues. This CDR3 reads CASSPTSKGETQYF. Written as DNA, the CDR3 is TGTGCCAGCAGTCCTACTTCGAAAGGGGAGACCCAGTACTTC.

This chain joins TRBV7-2 and TRBJ1-5, with TRBD1 identical over 7 bases. The CDR3 consists of 18 residues. Germline CDR1 and CDR2: SGHTA and FQGNSA. V shed 5 bases, J shed 0 bases, and the junction held 13 bases outside the gene matches. As DNA, the CDR3 is TGTGCCAGCAGCCCCTGGGCAGGGGGAATCAATAGCAATCAGCCCCAGCATTTT. Protein product: CASSPWAGGINSNQPQHF.

The chain has TRBV20-1 and TRBJ2-5; a weak D match, TRBD1 (7 bases). V lost 6 bases and J 5 bases, leaving 22 bases between the germline ends. The CDR3 runs 15 residues. CDR1 is DFQATT, CDR2 SNEGSKA, per germline (reference sequence). The CDR3 coding sequence is TGCAGTGCCCAGGGGGGTCGAACAGGGTGGGAGACCCAGTACTTC. Translation: CSAQGGRTGWETQYF.

The V call is TRBV7-2, the J call TRBJ2-2; TRBD1 matches at 8 bases. Per germline, CDR1 SGHTA and CDR2 FQGNSA. V shed 3 bases and J 11 bases; nucleotides not matched to a gene: 17. The CDR3 sequence is 17 residues long. The CDR3 bases are TGTGCCAGCAGCTTCGTGACAGGGGAAACCCAGACCTGCGAGCTGTTTTTT. Its translation is CASSFVTGETQTCELFF.

The genes are TRBV7-2 and TRBJ2-1; D ambiguous. The CDR3 is made up of 16 amino acids. Trimming took off 2 bases at V and 3 bases at J, with 14 bases between the two ends. Germline CDR1 reads SGHTA; CDR2 reads FQGNSA. The CDR3, as DNA: TGTGCCAGCAGCTTAAGGACGGGCCGCGTCTACAATGAGCAGTTCTTC. Its translation is CASSLRTGRVYNEQFF.

This clonotype was detected ten times or more. This rearrangement joins TRBV7-6 to TRBJ2-1; 10 nucleotides align to TRBD2. Looked up from germline, CDR1 is SGHVS and CDR2 is FNYEAQ. Trimming at V came to 4 bases and at J to 8 bases, leaving 17 bases not matched to a gene. This CDR3 comprises 18 residues. The CDR3 loop is CASSSGGEAGGRFDEQFF. The DNA for the CDR3 is TGTGCCAGCAGCTCGGGGGGGGAAGCGGGGGGGCGCTTCGATGAGCAGTTCTTC.

This clonotype was seen just once. Because the CDR3 is missing its conserved closing phenylalanine or tryptophan, this is likely a read error. The chain recombines TRBV24-1 with TRBJ1-2; D is unresolved. The CDR3 runs 12 residues. Per germline, CDR1 KGHDR and CDR2 SFDVKD. Trimming took off 3 bases at V and 8 bases at J, with 9 bases between the two ends. CDR3 sequence (DNA): TGTGCCACCAGTGATGCAGGCTTCGGCTACACCCAC. As protein: CATSDAGFGYTH.

V and J are TRBV12-3 or TRBV12-4 and TRBJ2-5; the D is unclear. The CDR3 is made up of 11 amino acids. V lost 6 bases and J 7 bases, leaving 9 bases between the germline ends. CDR3 sequence reads: CASSHRGTQYF. CDR3 nucleotide sequence: TGTGCCAGCAGCCACCGCGGGACCCAGTACTTC.

The chain couples TRBV7-3 to TRBJ2-3, with D possibly matching TRBD1 (6 bases). V dropped 5 bases and J dropped 0 bases, with 12 bases sitting between them. The CDR3 covers 15 residues. Per germline, CDR1 SGHTA and CDR2 FQGTGA. The CDR3 sequence: CASSDSGQSTDTQYF. The DNA of the CDR3 is TGTGCCAGCAGCGATTCCGGACAGAGCACAGATACGCAGTATTTT.

This clonotype has more than one count but fewer than ten. The rearrangement joins TRBV3-1 to TRBJ1-5; D is unclear. This CDR3 has 15 amino acids. With 2 bases removed from V and 2 bases from J, the gap between germline ends came to 10 bases. Germline V lookup: CDR1 LGHDT, CDR2 YNNKEL (reference sequence). DNA for the CDR3: TGTGCCAGCAGCCAATCACCCTGGGGCAATCAGCCCCAGCATTTT. Residues: CASSQSPWGNQPQHF.

This clonotype was counted at least ten times. The genes are TRBV6-6 and TRBJ1-2; perhaps TRBD1 as D (5 bases). Deletions cut 6 bases from V and 2 bases from J, with 16 bases between. This CDR3 has 15 residues. Germline CDR1 and CDR2: MNHNY and SVGAGI (reference sequence). CDR3 in amino acids: CASRNQGLRNYGYTF. CDR3 DNA: TGTGCCAGCAGAAACCAGGGTCTACGAAACTATGGCTACACCTTC.